This record concerns one T cell receptor beta chain sequence. This entry belongs to a study of OX40 agonist ivuxolimab in advanced cancers. The CDR3 loop spans 15 amino acids. J was trimmed by 0 bases and V by 4 bases; bases with no gene match: 5. The germline gives CDR1 MGHRA, CDR2 YSYEKL. This table comes from immunoSEQ multiplex PCR, and its TCRdb copy is limited to in-frame clones, with some not included. Of roughly 29,000 clones in the sample, around 86% were seen once. This material consisted of CD4+ or CD8+ T cells sorted from blood, taken in a trial of the OX40 agonist ivuxolimab. This rearrangement joins TRBV4-1 to TRBJ1-2, with 7 nucleotides matching TRBD1. The clonotype was recovered from an adult with an advanced solid tumor such as melanoma, head and neck, liver or kidney cancer. The CDR3 region is CASSPGGGTNYGYTF. CDR3 DNA: TGCGCCAGCAGCCCAGGAGGGGGCACTAACTATGGCTACACCTTC.